The 20 T cell receptor beta chains given below trace back to one sample, sequenced in a study of T-cell reconstitution after alpha-beta-depleted transplantation in children. Unique molecular identifiers were incorporated when the TCRbeta library was constructed. TCRdb re-derived calls from the PCR reads in MiXCR, one entry per CDR3 protein. The sample consists of about 420,000 distinct CDR3 sequences, approximately 10% of them appearing once. The sample was PBMCs from the stem cell graft donor, taken from the stem cell graft. The receptors derive from a human donor who donated a stem cell graft to a child with acute myeloid leukemia.

The V gene is TRBV14, the J gene TRBJ2-1; 7 bases line up with TRBD2. CDR3 length equals 17 residues. V was clipped by 2 bases and J by 0 bases; unmatched bases: 7. Germline V gene data show CDR1 as SGHDN and CDR2 as FVKESK. CDR3 nucleotide sequence: TGTGCCAGCAGCCAAATTACTAGCGTCAGCTCCTACAATGAGCAGTTCTTC. Its translation is CASSQITSVSSYNEQFF.

V gene TRBV5-1 combines with J gene TRBJ2-7, with TRBD1 identical over 8 bases. This CDR3 is built from 15 residues. Germline V gene data show CDR1 as SGHRS and CDR2 as YFSETQ. The V gene end was trimmed by 0 bases and the J gene end by 5 bases; junction bases not matched to a gene: 7. CDR3 DNA sequence: TGCGCCAGCAGCTTGGTGGCACAGGGGGACCACGAGCAGTACTTC. Residues: CASSLVAQGDHEQYF.

This clonotype was observed many times. This rearrangement joins TRBV29-1 to TRBJ2-2, with TRBD1 identical over 8 bases. The J segment lost 7 bases and the V segment lost 2 bases, leaving 6 bases of the junction unmatched. Germline V gene data show CDR1 as SQVTM and CDR2 as ANQGSEA. This CDR3 has 14 residues. CDR3 sequence (DNA): TGCAGCGTTGAACCCAGGGGGCTAGGCGGGGAGCTGTTTTTT. Translating gives CSVEPRGLGGELFF.

The sample holds a few counts of this clonotype. This sequence joins TRBV5-1 and TRBJ1-2, with D perhaps TRBD1 (5 bases). In germline, CDR1 is SGHRS, CDR2 YFSETQ. The CDR3 sequence is 16 residues long. The V end lost 3 bases, the J end lost 4 bases, and 19 bases lay between the germline ends. CDR3 in amino acids: CASSWNGVPGTYGYTF. The CDR3 bases are TGCGCCAGCAGCTGGAACGGGGTCCCAGGGACCTATGGCTACACCTTC.

The V gene is TRBV25-1, the J gene TRBJ1-2; weak D call: TRBD1 (6 bases). The CDR3 runs 16 residues. The germline V gene encodes CDR1 MGHDK and CDR2 SYGVNS. Trimming stripped 4 bases from V and 4 bases from J, with 19 bases between. The DNA of the CDR3 is TGTGCCAGCAGTGGGGGAACAGGGTTCCTTTCCTATGGCTACACCTTC. It yields the protein CASSGGTGFLSYGYTF.

In its sample, this clonotype was seen many times. The CDR3 DNA reads TGTGCCACCAGCGCTCCACTATCGCCGTGGCCTGAGCAGTTCTTC. This gives the protein CATSAPLSPWPEQFF. This chain uses TRBV15 with TRBJ2-1; D is ambiguous. The length of the CDR3 is 15 residues. Germline V gene lookup returns CDR1 LNHNV and CDR2 YYDKDF (reference sequence). V lost 5 bases, J lost 9 bases, and 20 bases lay in between.

There are many counts of this clonotype. The V gene is TRBV9, the J gene TRBJ2-5, with 8 bases that match TRBD1. The CDR3 is 15 residues long. In germline, CDR1 is SGDLS, CDR2 YYNGEE. V dropped 0 bases and J dropped 5; count of bases not matched to a gene: 6. CDR3 sequence (DNA): TGTGCCAGCAGCGTAGACGGCAGGGGGCTGGAGACCCAGTACTTC. This translates into CASSVDGRGLETQYF.

This clonotype was seen many times. The chain recombines TRBV7-2 with TRBJ2-5; D might be TRBD2 (6 bases). From germline, CDR1 is SGHTA and CDR2 FQGNSA. The length of the CDR3 is 15 residues. Trimming pared 5 bases from V and 2 bases from J, leaving 15 bases between. The CDR3 reads CASSPRTLAQETQYF. CDR3 nucleotides: TGTGCCAGCAGCCCGCGAACACTAGCTCAAGAGACCCAGTACTTC.

This clonotype has ten or more counts. The chain links TRBV19 to TRBJ2-4; no clear D. Germline V gives CDR1 LNHDA, CDR2 SQIVND (reference sequence). Trimming removed 8 bases from V and 0 bases from J, with 8 bases in between. The CDR3 length is 13 residues. For the CDR3, the DNA is TGTGCCAGTTGGGATCGAGCCAAAAACATTCAGTACTTC. This translates into CASWDRAKNIQYF.

The CDR3 nucleotides are TGCGCCAGCAGCCCTACCGGGACAGGGGGCTATGGCTACACCTTC. Translating gives CASSPTGTGGYGYTF. This sequence joins TRBV5-1 and TRBJ1-2; 11 positions agree with TRBD1. The germline gives CDR1 SGHRS, CDR2 YFSETQ. The CDR3 has 15 amino acids. V shed 4 bases and J 4 bases; nucleotides not matched to a gene: 6. Variable domain in full (rest from reference TRBV5-1 and TRBJ1-2): KAGVTQTPRYLIKTRGQQVTLSCSPISGHRSVSWYQQTPGQGLQFLFEYFSETQRNKGNFPGRFSGRQFSNSRSEMNVSTLELGDSALYLCASSPTGTGGYGYTFGSGTRLTVV.

This clonotype occurred a few times. The chain carries TRBV7-6 and TRBJ2-3; D is unclear. Trimming cost V 2 bases and J 1 base, with 10 bases left between them. The CDR3 contains 15 residues. The V gene's germline CDR1 is SGHVS and CDR2 FNYEAQ. CDR3 bases: TGTGCCAGCAGCTTATCGGACGGACGCACAGATACGCAGTATTTT. Its protein is CASSLSDGRTDTQYF.

V is TRBV20-1 and J is TRBJ2-3, with 7 nucleotides matching TRBD2. Germline V CDR1 and CDR2: DFQATT, SNEGSKA (reference sequence). The CDR3 runs 13 residues. With 1 base clipped from V and 6 bases from J, the junction kept 4 bases outside the gene matches. The CDR3 sequence: CSARVLAGDTQYF. The CDR3, as DNA: TGCAGTGCTAGAGTGTTAGCGGGCGATACGCAGTATTTT.

This clonotype was found a few times. The chain is built from TRBV18 and TRBJ2-1; D not resolved. The length of the CDR3 is 12 residues. Between the trimmed V and J ends, which lost 3 bases and 6 bases, there was a span of 6 bases. Germline V gene data show CDR1 as KGHSH and CDR2 as LQKENI. The CDR3 is CASSPQSNEQFF. The CDR3 nucleotides read TGTGCCAGCTCACCCCAGTCCAATGAGCAGTTCTTC.

This clonotype turned up a few times. V gene TRBV7-6 combines with J gene TRBJ2-3; 14 nucleotides agree with TRBD2. This CDR3 is built from 15 residues. Germline V gene lookup returns CDR1 SGHVS and CDR2 FNYEAQ. Trimming cost V 5 bases and J 5 bases; bases outside gene matches: 3. This chain's CDR3 is CASSRGLAGVDTQYF. The CDR3 coding sequence is TGTGCCAGCAGCCGGGGACTAGCGGGAGTAGATACGCAGTATTTT.

The chain uses TRBV29-1 and TRBJ2-2; no clear D. This CDR3 region has 14 residues. In germline, CDR1 is SQVTM, CDR2 ANQGSEA. Between the trimmed V and J ends, which lost 5 bases and 2 bases, there was a span of 12 bases. CDR3 amino acids: CSVPSGPNTGELFF. The CDR3 coding sequence is TGCAGCGTTCCCTCCGGGCCCAACACCGGGGAGCTGTTTTTT.

This clonotype was seen ten or more times. The chain has TRBV5-1 and TRBJ2-1, with 8 bases that match TRBD2. CDR1 and CDR2 from the germline V gene are SGHRS and YFSETQ. The junction had 7 bases not matched to a gene; V was cut back by 2 bases and J by 6 bases. CDR3 length: 15 residues. CDR3 nucleotide sequence: TGCGCCAGCAGCTTCGGGACTAGTAGTCGCAATGAGCAGTTCTTC. Translating gives CASSFGTSSRNEQFF.

Only a few counts were recorded for this clonotype. The V gene is TRBV29-1, the J gene TRBJ2-7; perhaps TRBD1 as D (5 bases). The CDR3 length is 13 residues. The V gene's germline CDR1 is SQVTM and CDR2 ANQGSEA. V lost 4 bases to trimming and J lost 0 bases, with 10 bases between them. The CDR3 spells CSVVGVSSYEQYF. For the CDR3, the DNA is TGCAGCGTTGTAGGGGTTAGCTCCTACGAGCAGTACTTC.

This clonotype was observed many times. This chain joins TRBV2 and TRBJ2-2, with 7 bases that match TRBD1. Trimming cost V 6 bases and J 0 bases; bases outside gene matches: 4. The germline CDR1 and CDR2 sequences are SNHLY and FYNNEI. The CDR3 loop spans 15 amino acids. Written as DNA, the CDR3 is TGTGCCAGCAGCCGGGACAGCGCGAACACCGGGGAGCTGTTTTTT. It is translated as CASSRDSANTGELFF.

The V gene is TRBV5-1, the J gene TRBJ1-1; the match to TRBD1 covers 11 bases. V lost 5 bases to trimming and J lost 6 bases; unmatched junction nucleotides: 0. Germline-derived CDR1 and CDR2 are SGHRS and YFSETQ. CDR3 length equals 12 residues. The CDR3 DNA is TGCGCCAGCAGGGGACAGGGGGCTGAAGCTTTCTTT. Amino acid sequence: CASRGQGAEAFF.

This clonotype was picked up many times. This chain joins TRBV7-2 and TRBJ2-7; the match to TRBD2 covers 7 bases. Germline CDR1 is SGHTA and CDR2 is FQGNSA. The CDR3 spans 16 residues. Losses at the gene ends were 5 bases for V and 3 bases for J; bases not matched to a gene: 13. CDR3 in DNA: TGTGCCAGCAGCACCATGGGCGGGAGTGGGGTCTACGAGCAGTACTTC. It codes for CASSTMGGSGVYEQYF.